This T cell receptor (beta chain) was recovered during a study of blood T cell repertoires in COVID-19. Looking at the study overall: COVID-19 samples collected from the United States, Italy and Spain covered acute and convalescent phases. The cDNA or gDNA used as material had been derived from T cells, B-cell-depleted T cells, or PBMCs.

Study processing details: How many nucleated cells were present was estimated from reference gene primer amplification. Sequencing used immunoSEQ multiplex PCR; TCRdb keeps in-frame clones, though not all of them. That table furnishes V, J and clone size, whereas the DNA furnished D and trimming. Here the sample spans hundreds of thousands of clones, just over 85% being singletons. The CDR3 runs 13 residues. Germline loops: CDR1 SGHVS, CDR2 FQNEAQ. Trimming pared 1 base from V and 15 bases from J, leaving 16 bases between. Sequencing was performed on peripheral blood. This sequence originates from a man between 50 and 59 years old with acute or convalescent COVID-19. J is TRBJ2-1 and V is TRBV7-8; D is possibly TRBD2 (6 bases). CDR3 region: CASSLDLGLIVFF. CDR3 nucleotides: TGTGCCAGCAGCTTAGATTTGGGACTTATTGTGTTCTTC.